This TCR beta chain came from a study of blood T cell repertoires in COVID-19. About the research overall: The United States, Italy and Spain provided the acute and convalescent COVID-19 samples.

The germline V gene encodes CDR1 MGHRA and CDR2 YSYEKL. V lost 1 base, J lost 0 bases, and 12 bases lay in between. The CDR3 runs to 16 residues. As processed by the authors: Amplifying reference gene primers gave estimates of nucleated cell counts. Data came from immunoSEQ multiplex PCR; TCRdb stores just in-frame clones and leaves some out. V and J calls and clone size follow that table, whereas D and trimming were derived from the DNA. There are under 550,000 clones in the sample; about 90% occur only once, and approximately 0.92% lies in the top ten. The rearrangement uses TRBV4-1 and TRBJ1-2, with D possibly matching TRBD1 (5 bases). This TCR was recovered from a man aged 18-30 years with COVID-19, enrolled during active disease. Specimen: peripheral blood. Written as DNA, the CDR3 is TGCGCCAGCAGCCAAGTGGGGCGGGGAGCTAACTATGGCTACACCTTC. This translates into CASSQVGRGANYGYTF.